This TCR beta chain is from a study of identical twins. Study-level findings and limits: There is a chance that invariant MAIT and iNKT cells partially muddied zero-insertion analyses. Twins' excess sharing was less marked for out-of-frame beta sequences. The study found excess low generation probability among twin-shared out-of-frame alpha sequences.

MiXCR was run by TCRdb on the 5' RACE reads, yielding one entry per CDR3 protein. The sample carries hundreds of thousands of distinct CDR3 sequences, approximately 9% recorded once. Germline values: CDR1 SGDLS, CDR2 YYNGEE. The V and J ends lost 3 bases and 3 bases respectively, with 27 bases between them. CDR3 length: 20 amino acids. In this sample, this clonotype turned up many times. As yet, its antigen is unknown. These records were also assigned to another study, of yellow fever vaccine responses in identical twins.

Sequencing used PBMCs. This sequence was found in a woman between 18 and 29 years old in good health. The chain links TRBV9 to TRBJ2-2, with D possibly being TRBD2 (7 bases). The CDR3 DNA sequence: TGTGCCAGCAGCGAGGAGGGGAGGGGGACAACGTCCTCGGACACCGGGGAGCTGTTTTTT. Its translation is CASSEEGRGTTSSDTGELFF.